The 22 T cell receptor beta chains below all came from one sample that was sequenced in a study of cytomegalovirus exposure and HLA in healthy donors. The PCR used 60 Vbeta and 13 Jbeta primers. TCRdb's table, derived via immunoSEQ multiplex PCR, lists solely in-frame clones and lacks some. Found here are under 250,000 clones; the top ten clones hold 0.9% to 1.4%. Sequencing used PBMCs. These receptors all stem from a girl aged 2 to 9 in good health and CMV-seropositive.

This sequence joins TRBV5-1 and TRBJ2-6, with 7 bases identical to TRBD1. V trimming: 2 bases; J trimming: 0 bases; junction bases outside the gene matches: 2. The CDR3 has 16 residues. Germline loops: CDR1 SGHRS, CDR2 YFSETQ. DNA of the CDR3: TGCGCCAGCAGCTTCACAGGGGACTCTGGGGCCAACGTCCTGACTTTC. Amino acids: CASSFTGDSGANVLTF. Supplemented by reference TRBV5-1 and TRBJ2-6, the full variable domain reads KAGVTQTPRYLIKTRGQQVTLSCSPISGHRSVSWYQQTPGQGLQFLFEYFSETQRNKGNFPGRFSGRQFSNSRSEMNVSTLELGDSALYLCASSFTGDSGANVLTFGAGSRLTVL.

The rearrangement joins TRBV9 to TRBJ2-1, with TRBD2 matching 8 bases. Germline V gene data show CDR1 as SGDLS and CDR2 as YYNGEE. This CDR3 is 14 amino acids long. The junction had 8 bases not matched to a gene; V was cut back by 4 bases and J by 8 bases. The CDR3 nucleotides read TGTGCCAGCAGCCCGAGCGGGAGTGAGGATGAGCAGTTCTTC. It codes for CASSPSGSEDEQFF.

This chain uses TRBV6-6 with TRBJ2-1; 9 bases are a match to TRBD1. V lost 8 bases to trimming and J lost 6 bases; unmatched junction nucleotides: 2. The germline V gene encodes CDR1 MNHNY and CDR2 SVGAGI (reference sequence). The CDR3 runs to 12 residues. CDR3 DNA sequence: TGTGCCAGCGGGGACAGGGTCAATGAGCAGTTCTTC. Residues: CASGDRVNEQFF.

The V call is TRBV5-4, the J call TRBJ2-2, with D unclear. The V and J ends lost 3 bases and 5 bases respectively, with 17 bases between them. Germline V lookup: CDR1 SGHNT, CDR2 YYREEE (reference sequence). The CDR3 length is 16 residues. This CDR3 is CASSWAQDVMTGELFF. The CDR3, as DNA: TGTGCCAGCAGCTGGGCCCAAGACGTAATGACCGGGGAGCTGTTTTTT.

The chain couples TRBV5-8 to TRBJ2-1; TRBD2 agrees at 10 bases. Germline-derived CDR1 and CDR2 are SGHTS and YDEGEE. This CDR3 comprises 13 residues. V dropped 7 bases and J dropped 7; count of bases not matched to a gene: 5. CDR3 nucleotide sequence: TGTGCCAGCTCTAGCGGGAGTGGGAATGAGCAGTTCTTC. Translation: CASSSGSGNEQFF.

The CDR3 nucleotides read TGTGCCAGCAGTGACAGGGGAGGGGGCAATCAGCCCCAGCATTTT. Translating gives CASSDRGGGNQPQHF. This chain links TRBV6-1 with TRBJ1-5, with D perhaps matching TRBD1 (6 bases). CDR1 is MNHNS, CDR2 SASEGT, per germline. Trimming took 3 bases from V and 2 from J, leaving 11 bases between them. CDR3 size: 15 residues.

This chain joins TRBV5-1 and TRBJ2-7; 8 positions agree with TRBD2. The CDR3 has 17 amino acids. Trimming cost V 3 bases and J 2 bases; bases outside gene matches: 13. The V gene's germline CDR1 is SGHRS and CDR2 YFSETQ. In nucleotides, the CDR3 is TGCGCCAGCAGCTCCACCGTACTGGCGGGAGGTCCCTACGAGCAGTACTTC. Its translation: CASSSTVLAGGPYEQYF. Supplemented by reference TRBV5-1 and TRBJ2-7, the full variable domain reads KAGVTQTPRYLIKTRGQQVTLSCSPISGHRSVSWYQQTPGQGLQFLFEYFSETQRNKGNFPGRFSGRQFSNSRSEMNVSTLELGDSALYLCASSSTVLAGGPYEQYFGPGTRLTVT.

The J gene is TRBJ2-5, the V gene TRBV7-9, with 9 bases lining up with TRBD2. The assigned J gene may be wrong: the sequence end matches TRBJ2-7 better. Per the germline V gene, CDR1 is SEHNR and CDR2 is FQNEAQ (reference sequence). The CDR3 has 17 residues. The CDR3 coding sequence is TGTGCCAGCAGCCTAAACTTAGCGGGGGTTACCTCCTACGAGCAGTACTTC. This sequence encodes CASSLNLAGVTSYEQYF.

The CDR3 sequence: CASSGSLWTGGYEQYF. In DNA, the CDR3 is TGTGCCAGCAGTGGGTCACTGTGGACAGGGGGTTACGAGCAGTACTTC. The rearrangement uses TRBV2 and TRBJ2-7, with 10 bases fitting TRBD1. The CDR3 is 16 amino acids. From germline, CDR1 is SNHLY and CDR2 FYNNEI. The trim removed 4 bases at V and 4 bases at J, leaving 10 bases unmatched.

The rearrangement links TRBV5-1 to TRBJ1-3, with D perhaps matching TRBD1 (5 bases). Trimming cost V 0 bases and J 8 bases, with 12 bases left between them. Germline CDR1 is SGHRS and CDR2 is YFSETQ. This CDR3 region has 14 residues. CDR3 coding DNA: TGCGCCAGCAGCTTGGGTTTAGGGGAGGACACCATATATTTT. Translating it yields CASSLGLGEDTIYF.

CDR3 loop: CASRLLEWTGATYEQYF. The CDR3, as DNA: TGTGCCAGCAGATTACTGGAATGGACAGGAGCCACCTACGAGCAGTACTTC. The genes are TRBV7-9 and TRBJ2-7, with TRBD1 matching 7 bases. Trimming cost V 6 bases and J 2 bases; bases outside gene matches: 16. Germline loops: CDR1 SEHNR, CDR2 FQNEAQ (reference sequence). The CDR3 spans 17 residues.

CDR3 amino acids: CASSKGTVYISNEQFF. The CDR3 nucleotides read TGCGCCAGCAGCAAGGGGACAGTTTATATATCCAATGAGCAGTTCTTC. This chain links TRBV5-1 with TRBJ2-1; 7 bases map to TRBD1. J was trimmed by 6 bases and V by 4 bases; bases with no gene match: 13. Germline loops: CDR1 SGHRS, CDR2 YFSETQ. The CDR3 runs 16 residues.

The V call is TRBV28, the J call TRBJ1-2; D ambiguous. The CDR3 runs to 13 residues. The ends were cut back, 3 bases at V and 2 bases at J, with 7 bases in the middle. The germline gives CDR1 MDHEN, CDR2 SYDVKM. In DNA, the CDR3 is TGTGCCAGCAGTTTTGGGCAGAACTATGGCTACACCTTC. Residues: CASSFGQNYGYTF.

This chain uses TRBV7-9 with TRBJ1-1, with no clear D. Trimming took 0 bases from V and 11 from J, leaving 10 bases between them. The length of the CDR3 is 12 residues. The germline gives CDR1 SEHNR, CDR2 FQNEAQ (reference sequence). CDR3 loop: CASSLAAGAAFF. In DNA form, the CDR3 reads TGTGCCAGCAGCTTAGCAGCGGGAGCGGCTTTCTTT.

The gene calls are TRBV7-2 and TRBJ2-3; weak D call: TRBD2 (5 bases). Looked up from germline, CDR1 is SGHTA and CDR2 is FQGNSA. CDR3 size: 16 residues. Between the trimmed V and J ends, which lost 5 bases and 3 bases, there was a span of 18 bases. CDR3 in DNA: TGTGCCAGCAGCCCCTTCGTCGGACTCGCGACAGATACGCAGTATTTT. It encodes CASSPFVGLATDTQYF. Full variable domain (missing parts from reference TRBV7-2 and TRBJ2-3): GAGVSQSPSNKVTEKGKDVELRCDPISGHTALYWYRQSLGQGLEFLIYFQGNSAPDKSGLPSDRFSAERTGGSVSTLTIQRTQQEDSAVYLCASSPFVGLATDTQYFGPGTRLTVL.

V gene TRBV27 combines with J gene TRBJ2-7; 10 nucleotides match TRBD1. The CDR3 is made up of 15 amino acids. Germline loops: CDR1 MNHEY, CDR2 SMNVEV (reference sequence). Unmatched junction bases numbered 8, after V lost 5 bases and J lost 4 bases. CDR3 DNA: TGTGCCAGCAGTACCACGACAGGGGGCGGGTACGAGCAGTACTTC. Residues: CASSTTTGGGYEQYF.

J is TRBJ2-3 and V is TRBV5-1; a possible D gene is TRBD2 (5 bases). V was pared by 4 bases and J by 11 bases, with 17 bases between. The CDR3 sequence is 13 residues long. Germline V gene lookup returns CDR1 SGHRS and CDR2 YFSETQ. CDR3 amino acids: CASSNTLGARQYF. The CDR3 bases are TGCGCCAGCAGCAACACATTGGGAGCAAGGCAGTATTTT.

V is TRBV28 and J is TRBJ2-1; possibly TRBD1 for D (6 bases). This CDR3 has 16 residues. In germline, CDR1 is MDHEN, CDR2 SYDVKM. V gave up 5 bases and J gave up 2 bases, with 16 bases separating them. The CDR3 loop is CASSEPGQSAYNEQFF. CDR3 coding DNA: TGTGCCAGCAGTGAACCGGGACAATCGGCCTACAATGAGCAGTTCTTC.

V usage is TRBV7-9 and J usage is TRBJ2-1, with 8 bases fitting TRBD2. The V segment lost 4 bases and the J segment 2 bases; nucleotides outside the gene matches: 7. The CDR3 extends over 16 amino acids. CDR1 and CDR2 (germline): SEHNR, FQNEAQ (reference sequence). The CDR3, as DNA: TGTGCCAGCAGCTCGCAAGCGGGAGTCACCTACAATGAGCAGTTCTTC. Its translation: CASSSQAGVTYNEQFF. The variable domain in full, completed from reference TRBV7-9 and TRBJ2-1, reads DTGVSQNPRHKITKRGQNVTFRCDPISEHNRLYWYRQTLGQGPEFLTYFQNEAQLEKSRLLSDRFSAERPKGSFSTLEIQRTEQGDSAMYLCASSSQAGVTYNEQFFGPGTRLTVL.

V and J are TRBV12-1 and TRBJ2-1; TRBD2 is taken as the D call from the table, unchecked against the DNA. TRBV12-1 is classified as a pseudogene. This CDR3 spans 14 amino acids. This chain's CDR3 is CASSQTSGRNEQFF. CDR3 sequence (DNA): TGTGCCAGCAGCCAAACTAGCGGGAGGAATGAGCAGTTCTTC.

V and J are TRBV11-2 and TRBJ1-1, with a possible D match to TRBD1 (5 bases). V was shortened by 4 bases and J by 1 base, with 19 bases between the two germline ends. Germline V gives CDR1 SGHAT, CDR2 FQNNGV. This CDR3 is built from 17 residues. DNA for the CDR3: TGTGCCAGCAGCTATAAGGAACCGGGACTGCCGAACACTGAAGCTTTCTTT. Protein sequence: CASSYKEPGLPNTEAFF.

The V gene is TRBV14, the J gene TRBJ2-1; 8 bases are a match to TRBD2. CDR1 and CDR2 from the germline V gene are SGHDN and FVKESK. The CDR3 contains 17 residues. V lost 8 bases and J lost 4; bases outside the gene matches: 16. The CDR3 loop is CASARKVFSGTYNEQFF. CDR3 bases: TGTGCCAGCGCTAGGAAAGTATTTAGCGGGACATACAATGAGCAGTTCTTC.